The rows below give T cell receptor beta chains drawn from one sample of a study of blood T cell repertoires in COVID-19. The method was immunoSEQ multiplex PCR; TCRdb's version includes in-frame clones alone and lacks a portion of them. The sample gives about 100,000 clones, around 83% of which show up once; about 3.6% is in the top ten. The material sequenced was peripheral blood. Every receptor here comes from a woman of 80 years or more with active or convalescent COVID-19. Each CDR3 is given with its conserved first and last residue. The D gene is left open where the match is weak. Not all rows give a size; the values are once, few, many and, for expanded clones, a class.

j_call clone_size cdr3_length v_call d_call cdr3_nt cdr3_aa
TRBJ1-1 - 13 TRBV7-3 - TGTGCCAGCAGCTTAAAGACTCGCACTGAAGCTTTCTTT CASSLKTRTEAFF
TRBJ2-5 - 13 TRBV29-1 TRBD1 TGCAGCGTCCGGGACAGGGCTCGTGAGACCCAGTACTTC CSVRDRARETQYF
TRBJ2-4 - 16 TRBV21-1 - TGTGCCAGCACCCCAAGGGACAGGGAGACCAAAAACATTCAGTACTTC CASTPRDRETKNIQYF
TRBJ2-1 once 15 TRBV4-1 TRBD2 TGCGCCAGCAGCCAAGATTTCGCGGGAGCGGATGAGCAGTTCTTC CASSQDFAGADEQFF
TRBJ2-7 - 14 TRBV5-4 - TGTGCCAGCAGCTTGGGTGGAGGGACCTACGAGCAGTACTTC CASSLGGGTYEQYF
TRBJ1-2 - 15 TRBV5-4 TRBD1 TGTGCCAGCAGCTTCCGGGACAGGGATGTTGGTGGCTACACCTTC CASSFRDRDVGGYTF
TRBJ2-6 - 15 TRBV2 TRBD1 TGTGCCAGCGGGACAGGGCAGGCTGGGGCCAACGTCCTGACTTTC CASGTGQAGANVLTF
TRBJ2-4 - 13 TRBV2 - TGTGCCAGCAGTACACAGGCCCAAAACATTCAGTACTTC CASSTQAQNIQYF
TRBJ1-1 - 12 TRBV6-2/TRBV6-3 - TGTGCCAGCAGTTGGGGGGGGACTGAAGCTTTCTTT CASSWGGTEAFF
TRBJ1-1 - 15 TRBV29-1 - TGCAGCGTGGCTCGAGGATTAGAGTTGAACACTGAAGCTTTCTTT CSVARGLELNTEAFF
TRBJ1-5 - 14 TRBV7-3 - TGTGCCAGCAGCTCCGGACCAGGGGATCAGCCCCAGCATTTT CASSSGPGDQPQHF